The present T cell receptor (beta chain) was sequenced within a study of blood T cells in healthy people across ages (dated by TCRdb to 2014 to 2015). For context, the study as a whole: In model experiments, template switching captured roughly one uniquely barcoded TCR beta cDNA molecule for every two T cells. The study measured age-related changes in TCR beta repertoire diversity using deep sequencing normalized with unique cDNA molecular identifiers. Four age groups were formed from the donors: young (average roughly 16 years), middle-aged (approximately 40), aged (around 62) and long-lived (around 82). Using the same blood draw, the study looked at two additional independent replicas of 1 million unique cDNA reads for two donors, one aged 18 to 30 and the other aged 80 or older. Donors of different ages were randomly distributed across sequencing lanes to avoid experimental bias. Beyond this particular receptor, the publication reports: A strong correlation was found between observed TCR beta diversity and the percentage of naive T cells measured by flow cytometry. Conclusive comparison of naive and antigen-experienced compartments was prevented by the profiling of bulk unsorted PBMCs. Estimates of total diversity based on one million sequenced T cells were considered lower bounds and underestimates. Compared with the aged group, the long-lived group had more naive CD4+ T cells, fewer expanded clones and increased TCR diversity, a pattern suggesting age selection. Observed TCR beta diversity per million T cells fell roughly linearly with age, and a significant reduction was already apparent by age about 36. Because donor CMV infection status was unknown, age-related changes in expanded clonotypes were potentially confounded.

Comment on this clonotype: The target of this receptor is not known. No much larger clone is present one base from it, and per-base qualities are unavailable.

Receptor libraries were prepared by 5' RACE. TCRdb names Illumina HiSeq 2500 as the instrument used. A second PCR of about 6 to 12 cycles was run with a J-beta primer mix and a sample-barcoded 5' primer. A template-switch 5' adaptor carrying 12 random nucleotides introduced a unique molecular identifier onto each TCR beta cDNA molecule. Each sample yielded at least 3 million CDR3-containing paired-end reads. All of the RNA was converted into first-strand cDNA using the Mint cDNA synthesis kit, with a TRBC-specific oligonucleotide serving as the primer. Following uracil-DNA glycosylase treatment, all cDNA underwent a first 18-cycle PCR with the universal primers M1SS and BC2_uni_R. In the authors' own workflow: For normalization, 1 million high-quality reads, each with a distinct molecular identifier, were randomly selected from each sample. Instead of being binned into consensus sequences, reads with shared molecular identifiers were discarded. MiTCR, with a Q25 quality threshold and the strictest error-elimination algorithm, was used for CDR3 identification, clonotype clustering and error correction. Lower-bound total TCR beta diversity was estimated with a nonparametric unseen species model using Euler transformation. The public sequencing data were trimmed at Q25 with fastp and processed into clonotypes with MiXCR by TCRdb, which kept only in-frame beta chains. Rows merge per CDR3 protein into single entries with the most common DNA and genes. The authors' filters were not applied to this entry. In all, the sample holds 650,000 to 800,000 distinct CDR3 sequences, and about 51% of those were seen once. The top ten constitute roughly 13% of the sample.

Per the germline V gene (reference sequence), LNHDA is the CDR1 and SQIVND is the CDR2. V ends up 6 bases short and J 0 bases short, with an unmatched junction base count of 6. The CDR3 spans 15 residues, from the cysteine through the phenylalanine. The sequence is cut down to CDR3 DNA, 45 bases in frame from base 1. The 39 donors, aged about 6 to 90 years, were systemically healthy Caucasian individuals from Russia. Each donor gave ten milliliters of peripheral blood, drawn into EDTA-treated Vacutainer tubes. PBMCs were isolated by Ficoll-Paque density-gradient centrifugation, with at least 6 million obtained per sample. Trizol reagent was used to extract total RNA from PBMCs, with at least 5.5 micrograms per sample. For every donor, an aliquot of PBMCs went through flow cytometry to measure the percentages of naive CD45RAhigh/CD27high T cells.

This receptor was taken from a woman older than 75 in good health. The sequencing sample was made of blood. The rearrangement combines TRBV19 with TRBJ1-1, and 8 junction bases match TRBD1. The CDR3 protein is CASRLGQGMNTEAFF. The DNA is as follows: TGTGCCAGTAGACTCGGACAGGGTATGAACACTGAAGCTTTCTTT.